The 32 T cell receptor beta chains below all came from one sample that was sequenced in a study of cytomegalovirus exposure and HLA in healthy donors. Method: immunoSEQ multiplex PCR; TCRdb's copy keeps in-frame clones and lacks some. The sample has around 86,000 clones; approximately 95% are singletons. Sequencing input: PBMCs. These receptors all come from a woman in her twenties or thirties in good health and CMV-seropositive.

The chain carries TRBV5-6 and TRBJ2-7, with D maybe TRBD1 (5 bases). Germline V gene sequence: CDR1 SGHDT, CDR2 YYEEEE. The CDR3 runs to 14 residues. The V and J ends lost 1 base and 9 bases respectively, with 17 bases between them. The CDR3 reads CASSLPEGQGRQYF. The CDR3 bases are TGTGCCAGCAGCTTGCCGGAAGGGCAGGGCAGGCAGTACTTC.

The chain has TRBV7-2 and TRBJ2-5; 10 bases are shared with TRBD2. This CDR3 spans 18 amino acids. CDR1 and CDR2 (germline): SGHTA, FQGNSA. With 1 base clipped from V and 5 bases from J, the junction kept 13 bases outside the gene matches. The CDR3 DNA reads as TGTGCCAGCAGCTTAGGATTTACTAGCGGGAAGTGGGGTGAGACCCAGTACTTC. This codes for CASSLGFTSGKWGETQYF.

The chain links TRBV5-1 to TRBJ2-3; D gene ambiguous. Germline V CDR1 and CDR2: SGHRS, YFSETQ. Trimming left V 2 bases short and J 1 base short, with 8 bases between. This CDR3 region has 14 residues. This CDR3 reads CASSFSAGTDTQYF. For the CDR3, the DNA is TGCGCCAGCAGCTTCAGCGCGGGCACAGATACGCAGTATTTT.

This clone came up once. This sequence joins TRBV10-3 and TRBJ2-7; 9 nucleotides match TRBD1. Looked up from germline, CDR1 is ENHRY and CDR2 is SYGVKD. The CDR3 spans 14 residues. Trimming at V came to 6 bases and at J to 1 base, leaving 4 bases not matched to a gene. This chain's CDR3 is CAISWDRASYEQYF. As DNA, the CDR3 is TGTGCCATCAGCTGGGACAGGGCGTCCTACGAGCAGTACTTC.

DNA for the CDR3: TGCGCCAGCACCGTGGGGGGGCTCGATGGCTACACCTTC. Its protein is CASTVGGLDGYTF. The chain joins TRBV5-1 to TRBJ1-2, with D maybe TRBD1 (6 bases). With 6 bases removed from V and 6 bases from J, the gap between germline ends came to 15 bases. CDR3 length equals 13 residues. CDR1 SGHRS and CDR2 YFSETQ come from the germline V gene.

V is TRBV9 and J is TRBJ2-1; possibly TRBD2 for D (6 bases). The length of the CDR3 is 16 residues. Germline CDR1 is SGDLS and CDR2 is YYNGEE. The V and J ends lost 0 bases and 5 bases respectively, with 15 bases between them. The CDR3: CASSVVGARGNNEQFF. CDR3 DNA: TGTGCCAGCAGCGTAGTCGGGGCCCGGGGGAACAATGAGCAGTTCTTC.

The V call is TRBV4-3, the J call TRBJ2-7; D may be TRBD1 (6 bases). Germline CDR1 reads LGHNA; CDR2 reads YSLEER. Trimming shortened V by 3 bases and J by 6 bases, and 15 bases separated the two germline ends. The CDR3 extends over 14 amino acids. The CDR3 loop reads CASSQARQGPEQYF. CDR3 nucleotide sequence: TGCGCCAGCAGCCAGGCCCGGCAGGGGCCCGAGCAGTACTTC.

This chain uses TRBV6-6 with TRBJ1-2; TRBD1 matches at 8 bases. V lost 2 bases to trimming and J lost 6 bases; unmatched junction nucleotides: 11. From germline, CDR1 is MNHNY and CDR2 SVGAGI (reference sequence). The CDR3 runs to 16 residues. Here the CDR3 reads CASSYGQGSFRDGYTF. CDR3 bases: TGTGCCAGCAGTTACGGACAGGGAAGCTTTCGGGATGGCTACACCTTC.

The rearrangement uses TRBV7-3 and TRBJ2-1; D remains unclear. The V and J ends lost 5 bases and 5 bases respectively, with 22 bases between them. The CDR3 spans 17 residues. In germline, CDR1 is SGHTA, CDR2 FQGTGA. CDR3 DNA sequence: TGTGCCAGCAGCCCGACCCCCCGGATAGCTGGCGACAATGAGCAGTTCTTC. This gives the protein CASSPTPRIAGDNEQFF. Together with reference TRBV7-3 and TRBJ2-1, the CDR3 gives the full variable domain: GAGVSQTPSNKVTEKGKYVELRCDPISGHTALYWYRQSLGQGPEFLIYFQGTGAADDSGLPNDRFFAVRPEGSVSTLKIQRTERGDSAVYLCASSPTPRIAGDNEQFFGPGTRLTVL.

The chain is built from TRBV27 and TRBJ2-1; possibly TRBD2 for D (6 bases). The CDR3 runs to 14 residues. The ends were cut back, 5 bases at V and 10 bases at J, with 18 bases in the middle. CDR1 is MNHEY, CDR2 SMNVEV, per germline (reference sequence). DNA for the CDR3: TGTGCCAGCAGTCCCCCGGGTGTTCGGGGGGAGCAGTTCTTC. This sequence encodes CASSPPGVRGEQFF.

This sequence joins TRBV15 and TRBJ2-1, with 12 bases matching TRBD1. Germline assignment: CDR1 LNHNV and CDR2 YYDKDF (reference sequence). The CDR3 extends over 16 amino acids. V trimming: 3 bases; J trimming: 9 bases; junction bases outside the gene matches: 9. The CDR3 protein is CATSRGGTGGIGEQFF. CDR3 sequence (DNA): TGTGCCACCAGCAGGGGAGGGACAGGGGGCATAGGTGAGCAGTTCTTC. Together with reference TRBV15 and TRBJ2-1, the CDR3 gives the full variable domain: DAMVIQNPRYQVTQFGKPVTLSCSQTLNHNVMYWYQQKSSQAPKLLFHYYDKDFNNEADTPDNFQSRRPNTSFCFLDIRSPGLGDTAMYLCATSRGGTGGIGEQFFGPGTRLTVL.

The rearrangement links TRBV6-6 to TRBJ1-1; TRBD1 matches at 7 bases. Germline lookup yields CDR1 MNHNY and CDR2 SVGAGI (reference sequence). V trimming: 5 bases; J trimming: 4 bases; junction bases outside the gene matches: 7. There are 14 residues in the CDR3. The CDR3 loop reads CASSGRTGGTEAFF. For the CDR3, the DNA is TGTGCCAGCAGTGGGAGGACAGGCGGCACTGAAGCTTTCTTT.

The chain carries TRBV28 and TRBJ2-1; 13 nucleotides align to TRBD2. V was clipped by 5 bases and J by 6 bases; unmatched bases: 4. This CDR3 is 15 amino acids long. Germline values: CDR1 MDHEN, CDR2 SYDVKM. The CDR3 reads CASSTLAGGPNEQFF. CDR3 DNA: TGTGCCAGCAGTACACTAGCGGGAGGGCCCAATGAGCAGTTCTTC.

V gene TRBV27 combines with J gene TRBJ2-1; TRBD2 matches 8 bases. The CDR3 runs 18 residues. Per the germline V gene, CDR1 is MNHEY and CDR2 is SMNVEV (reference sequence). The trim removed 2 bases at V and 0 bases at J, leaving 9 bases unmatched. The CDR3 coding sequence is TGTGCCAGCAGTTTAGCCCTAGCGGGCCCCGGCTCCTACAATGAGCAGTTCTTC. Amino acids: CASSLALAGPGSYNEQFF.

The chain links TRBV19 to TRBJ1-1; 7 bases fit TRBD1. The CDR3 is 16 residues long. Unmatched junction bases numbered 8, after V lost 4 bases and J lost 0 bases. CDR1 and CDR2 (germline): LNHDA, SQIVND (reference sequence). The CDR3 DNA reads as TGTGCCAGTAGTACAAACGGACAGGCGATGAACACTGAAGCTTTCTTT. Encoded protein: CASSTNGQAMNTEAFF.

The rearrangement joins TRBV18 to TRBJ2-5, with 7 bases aligning to TRBD2. V gave up 2 bases and J gave up 5 bases; unmatched junction bases: 14. The length of the CDR3 is 17 residues. The germline V gene has CDR1 KGHSH and CDR2 LQKENI. In DNA, the CDR3 is TGTGCCAGCTCACCAGCGGTTCGTGGAAGCGGGAAGGAGACCCAGTACTTC. Protein: CASSPAVRGSGKETQYF.

This clone is a singleton in its sample. This chain connects TRBV27 to TRBJ2-7; 9 bases match TRBD2. V was pared by 5 bases and J by 5 bases, with 4 bases of the junction left unmatched. Germline V gives CDR1 MNHEY, CDR2 SMNVEV (reference sequence). The CDR3 spans 13 residues. The CDR3 reads CASSRGLAHEQYF. Here the CDR3 DNA reads TGTGCCAGCAGTCGGGGACTAGCCCACGAGCAGTACTTC.

The gene calls are TRBV11-2 and TRBJ2-7; TRBD1 aligns across 7 bases. The CDR3 spans 17 residues. CDR1 and CDR2 (germline): SGHAT, FQNNGV. With 6 bases clipped from V and 0 bases from J, the junction kept 14 bases outside the gene matches. DNA for the CDR3: TGTGCCAGCAGACTAGAAGGCCTCCGGGACAGCTCCTACGAGCAGTACTTC. This codes for CASRLEGLRDSSYEQYF.

The chain is built from TRBV27 and TRBJ2-7; 11 positions agree with TRBD2. Germline trimming cut 8 bases from V and 0 bases from J; bases unmatched to any gene: 6. This CDR3 has 15 residues. Per germline, CDR1 MNHEY and CDR2 SMNVEV (reference sequence). Here the CDR3 DNA reads TGTGCCAGCTCACTAGCGGGAGAGATCTCCTACGAGCAGTACTTC. It specifies CASSLAGEISYEQYF.

V gene TRBV30 combines with J gene TRBJ2-7; 7 nucleotides agree with TRBD1. In germline, CDR1 is GTSNPN, CDR2 SVGIG (reference sequence). The CDR3 runs to 14 residues. V trimming: 3 bases; J trimming: 2 bases; junction bases outside the gene matches: 7. CDR3 nucleotide sequence: TGTGCCTGGAGCCGGGACAGCTTTACCTACGAGCAGTACTTC. Its translation is CAWSRDSFTYEQYF.

This chain joins TRBV30 and TRBJ2-7; 9 nucleotides align to TRBD1. The J segment lost 2 bases and the V segment lost 3 bases, leaving 5 bases of the junction unmatched. Per the germline V gene, CDR1 is GTSNPN and CDR2 is SVGIG (reference sequence). There are 14 residues in the CDR3. CDR3 sequence: CAWRLDRGTYEQYF. DNA for the CDR3: TGTGCCTGGAGATTGGACAGGGGCACCTACGAGCAGTACTTC.

The chain couples TRBV6-5 to TRBJ1-2; weak D call: TRBD1 (5 bases). CDR1 is MNHEY and CDR2 is SVGAGI in the germline V gene. The V gene lost 2 bases and the J gene lost 8 bases, with 12 bases spanning the gap. The CDR3 spans 13 residues. This chain's CDR3 is CASSYGQGWGYTF. The CDR3, as DNA: TGTGCCAGCAGTTACGGTCAGGGCTGGGGCTACACCTTC.

This chain joins TRBV4-3 and TRBJ2-7; 12 bases match TRBD2. V was pared by 1 base and J by 6 bases, with 4 bases of the junction left unmatched. This CDR3 is built from 15 residues. CDR1 and CDR2 (germline): LGHNA, YSLEER. CDR3 residues: CASSQGTSGIGEQYF. The CDR3, as DNA: TGCGCCAGCAGCCAAGGGACTAGCGGGATTGGCGAGCAGTACTTC.

This sequence joins TRBV2 and TRBJ2-3, with D possibly TRBD2 on 6 matching bases. The CDR3 has 22 amino acids. Germline V gene lookup returns CDR1 SNHLY and CDR2 FYNNEI. V was cut by 6 bases and J by 0 bases, with 34 bases left in between. The CDR3 sequence is CASRAITPPRDSATYSTDTQYF. CDR3 nucleotides: TGTGCCAGCAGAGCGATCACCCCCCCGCGGGATAGCGCGACCTATAGCACAGATACGCAGTATTTT.

V is TRBV11-1 and J is TRBJ2-1; 7 bases are a match to TRBD2. The CDR3 has 16 amino acids. Unmatched junction bases numbered 12, after V lost 6 bases and J lost 4 bases. Germline CDR1 reads SGHAT; CDR2 reads FQDESV (reference sequence). The CDR3 loop is CASSPPRRESYNEQFF. The CDR3 DNA is TGTGCCAGCAGTCCTCCCAGGCGGGAGAGTTACAATGAGCAGTTCTTC.

V gene TRBV4-3 combines with J gene TRBJ2-1; maybe TRBD2 (5 bases). There are 16 residues in the CDR3. The germline V and J ends were trimmed by 3 bases and 0 bases, with 12 bases remaining between them. Per germline, CDR1 LGHNA and CDR2 YSLEER. DNA of the CDR3: TGCGCCAGCAGCCAGAGGGAGACACGCTCCTACAATGAGCAGTTCTTC. This encodes CASSQRETRSYNEQFF.

Written as DNA, the CDR3 is TGTGCCAGCAGTGATCTACAGGTTGAAGCTTTCTTT. It translates to CASSDLQVEAFF. This sequence joins TRBV2 and TRBJ1-1; TRBD1 is a possible D gene (5 bases). The germline CDR1 and CDR2 sequences are SNHLY and FYNNEI. The V end was cut by 3 bases, the J end by 7 bases, with 9 bases between. This CDR3 has 12 residues.

The chain couples TRBV6-1 to TRBJ2-1; the D gene is possibly TRBD1 (8 bases). Germline V gene sequence: CDR1 MNHNS, CDR2 SASEGT. The ends were cut back, 6 bases at V and 14 bases at J, with 17 bases in the middle. The CDR3 is 12 amino acids. CDR3 loop: CASRDREGREFF. CDR3 DNA: TGTGCCAGCAGGGACAGGGAGGGGAGGGAGTTCTTC.

The chain carries TRBV7-9 and TRBJ2-2; 11 bases agree with TRBD1. J was trimmed by 4 bases and V by 5 bases; bases with no gene match: 3. The V gene's germline CDR1 is SEHNR and CDR2 FQNEAQ (reference sequence). The CDR3 runs 15 residues. CDR3 residues: CASSRDRGVTGELFF. The DNA of the CDR3 is TGTGCCAGCAGCAGGGACAGGGGGGTCACCGGGGAGCTGTTTTTT. The complete variable domain, with remaining parts taken from reference TRBV7-9 and TRBJ2-2, reads DTGVSQNPRHKITKRGQNVTFRCDPISEHNRLYWYRQTLGQGPEFLTYFQNEAQLEKSRLLSDRFSAERPKGSFSTLEIQRTEQGDSAMYLCASSRDRGVTGELFFGEGSRLTVL.

This chain links TRBV4-2 with TRBJ1-3; tentative D call: TRBD1 (6 bases). CDR3 size: 17 residues. Germline CDR1 is LGHNA and CDR2 is YNFKEQ. The V end was cut by 5 bases, the J end by 2 bases, with 19 bases between. The CDR3 spells CASSSLAQGLTGNTIYF. Written as DNA, the CDR3 is TGTGCCAGCAGCTCCTTGGCGCAGGGGCTTACTGGAAACACCATATATTTT.

The chain's CDR3 is CASRPQGSLNEKLFF. CDR3 bases: TGTGCCAGCAGGCCCCAGGGCAGCCTTAATGAAAAACTGTTTTTT. The chain joins TRBV28 to TRBJ1-4, with D maybe TRBD1 (5 bases). The CDR3 sequence is 15 residues long. Germline-derived CDR1 and CDR2 are MDHEN and SYDVKM. V was clipped by 6 bases and J by 4 bases, with 15 bases between them. Full variable domain (rest looked up from reference TRBV28 and TRBJ1-4): DVKVTQSSRYLVKRTGEKVFLECVQDMDHENMFWYRQDPGLGLRLIYFSYDVKMKEKGDIPEGYSVSREKKERFSLILESASTNQTSMYLCASRPQGSLNEKLFFGSGTQLSVL.

The chain couples TRBV29-1 to TRBJ2-3, with 8 bases that match TRBD1. Trimming took 3 bases from V and 2 from J; bases not matched to a gene: 4. This CDR3 comprises 14 residues. CDR1 is SQVTM and CDR2 is ANQGSEA in the germline V gene. The CDR3 bases are TGCAGCGTTGATGGGACAGGAGACACAGATACGCAGTATTTT. This encodes CSVDGTGDTDTQYF.